A single sample is the source of the 21 T cell receptor beta chains below, sequenced in a study of blood T cell repertoires in COVID-19. Method: immunoSEQ multiplex PCR; TCRdb's copy keeps in-frame clones and lacks some. Seen here are a few hundred thousand clones, 85% observed once, and the top ten hold 7.2%. Sequencing was performed on peripheral blood. These TCRs come from a human donor in a cohort sampled during active COVID-19.

V gene TRBV6-5 combines with J gene TRBJ2-1; TRBD2 matches 11 bases. J lost 4 bases, V lost 2 bases, and 1 base had no gene match. The germline CDR1 and CDR2 sequences are MNHEY and SVGAGI. This CDR3 has 15 residues. CDR3: CASSYRTSGYNEQFF. The CDR3 DNA sequence: TGTGCCAGCAGTTACCGGACTAGCGGGTACAATGAGCAGTTCTTC.

This chain joins TRBV19 and TRBJ1-4; 9 positions match TRBD1. Germline V gives CDR1 LNHDA, CDR2 SQIVND (reference sequence). CDR3 size: 14 residues. The J segment lost 8 bases and the V segment lost 5 bases, leaving 6 bases of the junction unmatched. The CDR3 nucleotides are TGTGCCAGTAGTCCCGACAGGGGGTGGGAAAAACTGTTTTTT. As protein: CASSPDRGWEKLFF.

The rearrangement uses TRBV7-8 and TRBJ1-2, with 8 bases aligning to TRBD1. With 5 bases clipped from V and 7 bases from J, the junction kept 12 bases outside the gene matches. The CDR3 contains 15 residues. The V gene's germline CDR1 is SGHVS and CDR2 FQNEAQ. CDR3 sequence reads: CASSKTGGQDIGYTF. In nucleotides, the CDR3 is TGTGCCAGCAGCAAAACAGGGGGTCAGGACATTGGCTACACCTTC.

This clone was seen once. V and J are TRBV5-6 and TRBJ1-1; a possible D gene is TRBD1 (6 bases). This CDR3 spans 12 amino acids. Germline CDR1 is SGHDT and CDR2 is YYEEEE. Trimming cost V 0 bases and J 8 bases, with 8 bases left between them. CDR3 sequence: CASSLATGEAFF. CDR3 nucleotide sequence: TGTGCCAGCAGCTTGGCGACAGGCGAAGCTTTCTTT. Combining the CDR3 with reference TRBV5-6 and TRBJ1-1 gives the whole variable domain DAGVTQSPTHLIKTRGQQVTLRCSPKSGHDTVSWYQQALGQGPQFIFQYYEEEERQRGNFPDRFSGHQFPNYSSELNVNALLLGDSALYLCASSLATGEAFFGQGTRLTVV.

This chain connects TRBV29-1 to TRBJ1-2, with D possibly TRBD1 on 6 matching bases. CDR1 and CDR2 from the germline V gene are SQVTM and ANQGSEA. With 5 bases removed from V and 7 bases from J, the gap between germline ends came to 23 bases. The CDR3 totals 15 residues. CDR3 protein: CSVSGQELNRVGYTF. The DNA of the CDR3 is TGCAGCGTTTCCGGCCAAGAACTGAACAGGGTTGGCTACACCTTC. The whole variable domain, filled in from reference TRBV29-1 and TRBJ1-2, reads SAVISQKPSRDICQRGTSLTIQCQVDSQVTMMFWYRQQPGQSLTLIATANQGSEATYESGFVIDKFPISRPNLTFSTLTVSNMSPEDSSIYLCSVSGQELNRVGYTFGSGTRLTVV.

This chain links TRBV9 with TRBJ2-6; D remains unclear. Germline-derived CDR1 and CDR2 are SGDLS and YYNGEE. The CDR3 is made up of 13 amino acids. With 1 base removed from V and 4 bases from J, the gap between germline ends came to 3 bases. The CDR3 loop reads CASSVPGANVLTF. Written as DNA, the CDR3 is TGTGCCAGCAGCGTACCGGGGGCCAACGTCCTGACTTTC.

The J gene is TRBJ1-2, the V gene TRBV12-3 or TRBV12-4, with D uncertain. The CDR3 is 12 residues long. Trimming shortened V by 10 bases and J by 5 bases, and 14 bases separated the two germline ends. CDR3 amino acids: CATTTRFYGYTF. Here the CDR3 DNA reads TGTGCCACCACGACAAGGTTTTATGGCTACACCTTC.

The chain has TRBV30 and TRBJ2-2, with D possibly TRBD2 on 5 matching bases. CDR1 is GTSNPN, CDR2 SVGIG, per germline (reference sequence). Trimming shortened V by 4 bases and J by 0 bases, and 12 bases separated the two germline ends. There are 15 residues in the CDR3. The CDR3 DNA sequence: TGTGCCTGGATTCGAGGGTTCGCGAACACCGGGGAGCTGTTTTTT. This codes for CAWIRGFANTGELFF.

This chain connects TRBV5-1 to TRBJ2-3; TRBD1 aligns across 8 bases. The CDR3 is 14 residues long. CDR1 is SGHRS and CDR2 is YFSETQ in the germline V gene. Trimming took 3 bases from V and 6 from J; bases not matched to a gene: 6. This CDR3 is CASSSQTGVDTQYF. The CDR3 DNA follows: TGCGCCAGCAGCTCCCAGACAGGGGTGGATACGCAGTATTTT.

The table lists this clone with a few counts. The gene calls are TRBV24-1 and TRBJ1-2; 10 positions agree with TRBD1. V shed 7 bases and J 4 bases; nucleotides not matched to a gene: 5. CDR1 and CDR2 (germline): KGHDR, SFDVKD. There are 14 residues in the CDR3. CDR3 region: CATSAGQGIYGYTF. The CDR3 region has the DNA TGTGCCACCAGCGCGGGACAGGGGATCTATGGCTACACCTTC.

CDR3 coding DNA: TGTGCCAGCAGCTTGAGGGGACTGGGAGGCTACACCTTC. Translation: CASSLRGLGGYTF. The V gene is TRBV5-6, the J gene TRBJ1-2; a possible D gene is TRBD1 (5 bases). The V gene's germline CDR1 is SGHDT and CDR2 YYEEEE. There are 13 residues in the CDR3. V lost 1 base, J lost 8 bases, and 12 bases lay in between.

This clone was counted only a few times. The CDR3 protein is CASSQEVAIPYEQYF. DNA of the CDR3: TGCGCCAGCAGCCAAGAAGTAGCGATACCCTACGAGCAGTACTTC. This sequence joins TRBV4-1 and TRBJ2-7; possible D gene TRBD2, 5 bases. Germline CDR1 MGHRA, CDR2 YSYEKL. The V end lost 0 bases, the J end lost 2 bases, and 11 bases lay between the germline ends. CDR3 length equals 15 residues.

This rearrangement joins TRBV7-9 to TRBJ2-3; 9 bases match TRBD1. CDR3 length: 16 residues. CDR1 is SEHNR, CDR2 FQNEAQ, per germline (reference sequence). J was trimmed by 3 bases and V by 5 bases; bases with no gene match: 9. The CDR3 coding sequence is TGTGCCAGCAGCGCCACGGGACAGGGAGAAACAGATACGCAGTATTTT. This codes for CASSATGQGETDTQYF.

The chain uses TRBV20-1 and TRBJ1-1; D is ambiguous. This CDR3 contains 13 residues. CDR1 and CDR2 from the germline V gene are DFQATT and SNEGSKA (reference sequence). The ends were cut back, 3 bases at V and 4 bases at J, with 12 bases in the middle. The CDR3 spells CSASPGKVTEAFF. The DNA for the CDR3 is TGCAGTGCTAGTCCGGGAAAGGTCACTGAAGCTTTCTTT.

This chain joins TRBV30 and TRBJ1-2, with 9 bases fitting TRBD1. The CDR3 is made up of 15 amino acids. V lost 2 bases and J lost 7; bases outside the gene matches: 11. The germline CDR1 and CDR2 sequences are GTSNPN and SVGIG (reference sequence). The CDR3 nucleotides read TGTGCCTGGAGTCATACCGGGACAGGGTTAGTTGGCTACACCTTC. Protein product: CAWSHTGTGLVGYTF. Combining the CDR3 with reference TRBV30 and TRBJ1-2 gives the whole variable domain SQTIHQWPATLVQPVGSPLSLECTVEGTSNPNLYWYRQAAGRGLQLLFYSVGIGQISSEVPQNLSASRPQDRQFILSSKKLLLSDSGFYLCAWSHTGTGLVGYTFGSGTRLTVV.

This clone was seen a few times. The chain uses TRBV30 and TRBJ2-3; D possibly corresponds to TRBD2 (5 bases). The germline gives CDR1 GTSNPN, CDR2 SVGIG (reference sequence). This CDR3 has 16 residues. The ends were cut back, 4 bases at V and 4 bases at J, with 21 bases in the middle. This chain's CDR3 is CAWTPLGIRGPDTQYF. Here the CDR3 DNA reads TGTGCCTGGACCCCCCTCGGGATCCGCGGCCCAGATACGCAGTATTTT.

The chain links TRBV12-3 or TRBV12-4 to TRBJ1-2, with unresolved D. The CDR3 runs to 13 residues. V lost 5 bases and J 6 bases, leaving 13 bases between the germline ends. The DNA of the CDR3 is TGTGCCAGCAGTCTGCTGCTGTCAGATGGCTACACCTTC. As protein: CASSLLLSDGYTF.

V and J are TRBV6-5 and TRBJ2-7, with TRBD2 matching 7 bases. The CDR3 loop spans 13 amino acids. CDR1 is MNHEY and CDR2 is SVGAGI in the germline V gene. V was clipped by 2 bases and J by 2 bases; unmatched bases: 0. The CDR3, as DNA: TGTGCCAGCAGTTACGGGACTACCTACGAGCAGTACTTC. This encodes CASSYGTTYEQYF.

This clone occurred once. This chain links TRBV18 with TRBJ2-3; TRBD1 is a possible D gene (6 bases). The V end was cut by 6 bases, the J end by 4 bases, with 17 bases between. The V gene's germline CDR1 is KGHSH and CDR2 LQKENI. CDR3 length equals 15 residues. The CDR3 DNA sequence: TGTGCCAGCTCTAAGATCGACAGGCAAGCAGATACGCAGTATTTT. Its translation is CASSKIDRQADTQYF.

The rearrangement links TRBV3-1 (or the pseudogene TRBV3-2) to TRBJ1-1; 7 bases agree with TRBD1. Trimming took 7 bases from V and 5 from J; bases not matched to a gene: 4. This CDR3 region has 12 residues. The germline CDR1 and CDR2 sequences are LGHDT and YNNKEL (reference sequence). Written as DNA, the CDR3 is TGTGCCAGCACACAGGGGTTTACTGAAGCTTTCTTT. As protein: CASTQGFTEAFF.

This chain uses TRBV24-1 with TRBJ2-1; 9 bases fit TRBD1. Trimming at V came to 1 base and at J to 8 bases, leaving 11 bases not matched to a gene. The CDR3 consists of 17 residues. Germline CDR1 reads KGHDR; CDR2 reads SFDVKD. As DNA, the CDR3 is TGTGCCACCAGTGATTTTCCGGGGACAGGGCGTTGGGATGAGCAGTTCTTC. It yields the protein CATSDFPGTGRWDEQFF.